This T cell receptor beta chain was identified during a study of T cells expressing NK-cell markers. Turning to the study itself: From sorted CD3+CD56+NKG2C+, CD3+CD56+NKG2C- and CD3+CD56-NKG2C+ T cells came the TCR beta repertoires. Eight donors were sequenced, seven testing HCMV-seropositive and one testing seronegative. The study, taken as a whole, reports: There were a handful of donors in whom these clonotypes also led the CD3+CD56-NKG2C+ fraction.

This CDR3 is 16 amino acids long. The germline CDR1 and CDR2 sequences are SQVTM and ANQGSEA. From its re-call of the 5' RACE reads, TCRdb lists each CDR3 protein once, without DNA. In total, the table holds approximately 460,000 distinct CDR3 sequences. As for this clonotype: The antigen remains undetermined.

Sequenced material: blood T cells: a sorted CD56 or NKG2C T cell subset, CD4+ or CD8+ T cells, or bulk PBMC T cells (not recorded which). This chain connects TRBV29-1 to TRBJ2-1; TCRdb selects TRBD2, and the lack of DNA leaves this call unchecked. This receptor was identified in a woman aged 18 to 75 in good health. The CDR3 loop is CSVGGPARKGHNEQFF.